The 25 T cell receptor beta chains below come from one sample, sequenced in a study of blood T cell repertoires in COVID-19. Some clones are missing from TCRdb's copy, which holds only in-frame ones; the method was immunoSEQ multiplex PCR. Of 150,000 or so clones in the sample, approximately 86% were seen once. Material: peripheral blood. The receptors come from a man between 60 and 75 years old with COVID-19, enrolled during active disease.

In its sample, this clone was seen once. The chain employs TRBV24-1 and TRBJ1-5; the D gene is possibly TRBD1 (5 bases). V was clipped by 2 bases and J by 4 bases, with 11 bases between them. Per germline, CDR1 KGHDR and CDR2 SFDVKD. This CDR3 is 15 amino acids long. CDR3 nucleotide sequence: TGTGCCACCAGTGATTCCAGGGCTGGGAATCAGCCCCAGCATTTT. Residues: CATSDSRAGNQPQHF.

The chain recombines TRBV6-5 with TRBJ1-2; D is unclear. The germline V and J ends were trimmed by 5 bases and 3 bases, with 16 bases remaining between them. The CDR3 runs 15 residues. Germline V gene lookup returns CDR1 MNHEY and CDR2 SVGAGI. CDR3 in amino acids: CASSTGQTGHYGYTF. The CDR3 nucleotides are TGTGCCAGCAGTACCGGTCAGACTGGTCACTATGGCTACACCTTC.

The rearrangement uses TRBV6-5 and TRBJ2-3, with TRBD2 matching 7 bases. Germline V gene sequence: CDR1 MNHEY, CDR2 SVGAGI. The ends lost 7 bases at V and 2 bases at J; junction bases unmatched: 6. The CDR3 totals 14 residues. The CDR3 nucleotides are TGTGCCAGCAATTTAGCGGGCTACACAGATACGCAGTATTTT. Translation gives CASNLAGYTDTQYF.

V usage is TRBV5-1 and J usage is TRBJ1-6; perhaps TRBD1 as D (5 bases). Per germline, CDR1 SGHRS and CDR2 YFSETQ. V was clipped by 0 bases and J by 4 bases, with 11 bases between them. The CDR3 runs 16 residues. In nucleotides, the CDR3 is TGCGCCAGCAGCTTGGAGACAGCTCAATATAATTCACCCCTCCACTTT. Protein sequence: CASSLETAQYNSPLHF.

The rearrangement links TRBV5-1 to TRBJ2-1; D remains unclear. The CDR3 has 14 amino acids. V dropped 1 base and J dropped 3 bases, with 8 bases sitting between them. Germline-derived CDR1 and CDR2 are SGHRS and YFSETQ. The CDR3 loop reads CASSLQPSYNEQFF. The DNA of the CDR3 is TGCGCCAGCAGCTTGCAACCGAGCTACAATGAGCAGTTCTTC.

This chain connects TRBV11-2 to TRBJ2-7, with TRBD1 as a possible D gene (6 bases). Germline CDR1 is SGHAT and CDR2 is FQNNGV. Trimming took off 2 bases at V and 1 base at J, with 12 bases between the two ends. This CDR3 contains 15 residues. In DNA form, the CDR3 reads TGTGCCAGCAGCTTACGGCAGGGGTTATCCTACGAGCAGTACTTC. Translated: CASSLRQGLSYEQYF.

The gene calls are TRBV29-1 and TRBJ1-1; D remains unclear. V gave up 5 bases and J gave up 3 bases, with 7 bases separating them. This CDR3 has 11 residues. The germline V gene has CDR1 SQVTM and CDR2 ANQGSEA. DNA of the CDR3: TGCAGCGTTACTAAGTACACTGAAGCTTTCTTT. Translated, it gives CSVTKYTEAFF.

The chain couples TRBV18 to TRBJ2-5, with 9 bases matching TRBD1. CDR1 KGHSH and CDR2 LQKENI come from the germline V gene. The J segment lost 4 bases and the V segment lost 3 bases, leaving 6 bases of the junction unmatched. CDR3 length: 15 residues. CDR3 sequence reads: CASSPGQGLTETQYF. CDR3 DNA sequence: TGTGCCAGCTCACCGGGACAGGGTTTAACAGAGACCCAGTACTTC.

CDR3 nucleotides: TGCAGTGCTGCAGGGACTAGGGCGCAGTATTTT. It specifies CSAAGTRAQYF. The chain links TRBV20-1 to TRBJ2-3; 8 bases align to TRBD2. V was clipped by 5 bases and J by 10 bases; unmatched bases: 5. This CDR3 is 11 amino acids long. Germline assignment: CDR1 DFQATT and CDR2 SNEGSKA (reference sequence).

The chain is built from TRBV24-1 and TRBJ2-7; TRBD1 aligns across 8 bases. V was pared by 1 base and J by 5 bases, with 6 bases of the junction left unmatched. Germline CDR1 is KGHDR and CDR2 is SFDVKD. CDR3 length: 15 residues. The CDR3 spells CATSDFRQGRNEQYF. The CDR3 DNA follows: TGTGCCACCAGTGATTTCCGACAGGGGAGAAACGAGCAGTACTTC.

This sequence joins TRBV27 and TRBJ2-2; maybe TRBD1 (6 bases). The CDR3 contains 14 residues. The germline V gene encodes CDR1 MNHEY and CDR2 SMNVEV (reference sequence). V gave up 11 bases and J gave up 4 bases, with 17 bases separating them. Here the CDR3 reads CASRWQGSTGELFF. The CDR3 DNA reads as TGTGCCTCTCGGTGGCAGGGGAGCACCGGGGAGCTGTTTTTT.

The CDR3 bases are TGTGCCAGCAGTTCCCTAGGACAGGGGATACAAGAGACCCAGTACTTC. Translation: CASSSLGQGIQETQYF. The chain employs TRBV28 and TRBJ2-5; 9 bases map to TRBD1. The germline V gene encodes CDR1 MDHEN and CDR2 SYDVKM. The CDR3 is 16 residues long. The junction had 8 bases not matched to a gene; V was cut back by 4 bases and J by 2 bases.

J is TRBJ1-2 and V is TRBV6-6; D ambiguous. The V and J ends lost 0 bases and 0 bases respectively, with 5 bases between them. CDR1 is MNHNY, CDR2 SVGAGI, per germline (reference sequence). This CDR3 has 14 amino acids. The CDR3: CASSYSSANYGYTF. CDR3 coding DNA: TGTGCCAGCAGTTACTCGAGTGCTAACTATGGCTACACCTTC.

The rearrangement links TRBV28 to TRBJ1-4; 7 bases map to TRBD1. Unmatched junction bases numbered 9, after V lost 5 bases and J lost 0 bases. The CDR3 consists of 17 residues. Germline-derived CDR1 and CDR2 are MDHEN and SYDVKM. DNA of the CDR3: TGTGCCAGCAGTGCACCGGGACAGCTCACAACTAATGAAAAACTGTTTTTT. Its translation is CASSAPGQLTTNEKLFF. Filled out from reference TRBV28 and TRBJ1-4, the complete variable domain reads DVKVTQSSRYLVKRTGEKVFLECVQDMDHENMFWYRQDPGLGLRLIYFSYDVKMKEKGDIPEGYSVSREKKERFSLILESASTNQTSMYLCASSAPGQLTTNEKLFFGSGTQLSVL.

This rearrangement joins TRBV4-3 to TRBJ1-1, with D possibly matching TRBD1 (5 bases). This CDR3 spans 12 amino acids. CDR1 LGHNA and CDR2 YSLEER come from the germline V gene. With 0 bases removed from V and 13 bases from J, the gap between germline ends came to 12 bases. CDR3 nucleotides: TGCGCCAGCAGCCAAGATGGGACTCGGGGTTTCTTT. This sequence encodes CASSQDGTRGFF.

The chain combines TRBV6-5 with TRBJ1-1, with D possibly TRBD1 on 5 matching bases. The CDR3 loop spans 13 amino acids. Germline V gene lookup returns CDR1 MNHEY and CDR2 SVGAGI. Trimming took off 6 bases at V and 4 bases at J, with 12 bases between the two ends. The CDR3 spells CASSPYGGTEAFF. As DNA, the CDR3 is TGTGCCAGCAGCCCCTACGGGGGCACTGAAGCTTTCTTT.

V usage is TRBV30 and J usage is TRBJ1-4; no definite D call. The CDR3 is 14 amino acids. V gave up 0 bases and J gave up 5 bases, with 10 bases separating them. Germline-derived CDR1 and CDR2 are GTSNPN and SVGIG (reference sequence). For the CDR3, the DNA is TGTGCCTGGAGTGTACAGCTTGGCAATGAAAAACTGTTTTTT. This sequence encodes CAWSVQLGNEKLFF. Based on the CDR3 plus reference TRBV30 and TRBJ1-4, the full variable domain is SQTIHQWPATLVQPVGSPLSLECTVEGTSNPNLYWYRQAAGRGLQLLFYSVGIGQISSEVPQNLSASRPQDRQFILSSKKLLLSDSGFYLCAWSVQLGNEKLFFGSGTQLSVL.

The chain is built from TRBV15 and TRBJ2-1; TRBD1 agrees at 7 bases. The V gene's germline CDR1 is LNHNV and CDR2 YYDKDF (reference sequence). V was clipped by 2 bases and J by 6 bases; unmatched bases: 7. The CDR3 consists of 15 residues. The CDR3: CATSRSGQVFNEQFF. In DNA, the CDR3 is TGTGCCACCAGCAGATCAGGACAGGTCTTCAATGAGCAGTTCTTC.

The chain joins TRBV27 to TRBJ2-3; TRBD1 matches 8 bases. The CDR3 contains 15 residues. The trim removed 4 bases at V and 3 bases at J, leaving 6 bases unmatched. Germline V gene data show CDR1 as MNHEY and CDR2 as SMNVEV (reference sequence). The DNA of the CDR3 is TGTGCCAGCAGTTCTCTTCAGGGGGCGACAGATACGCAGTATTTT. Translation gives CASSSLQGATDTQYF.

The chain couples TRBV3-1 (or the pseudogene TRBV3-2) to TRBJ1-1; 11 bases are shared with TRBD1. Germline trimming cut 4 bases from V and 1 base from J; bases unmatched to any gene: 5. The germline gives CDR1 LGHDT, CDR2 YNNKEL (reference sequence). There are 16 residues in the CDR3. This CDR3 is CASSRTGGAENTEAFF. The CDR3 coding sequence is TGTGCCAGCAGCCGGACAGGGGGCGCGGAGAACACTGAAGCTTTCTTT.

The chain carries TRBV7-9 and TRBJ1-6; possibly TRBD1 for D (5 bases). With 5 bases removed from V and 10 bases from J, the gap between germline ends came to 18 bases. The V gene's germline CDR1 is SEHNR and CDR2 FQNEAQ (reference sequence). This CDR3 is built from 15 residues. CDR3 DNA sequence: TGTGCCAGCAGCCAAAGCGGGGGATCGTCGTCACCCCTCCACTTT. Residues: CASSQSGGSSSPLHF.

Concerning this clone: Other DNA sequences within the sample encode an identical CDR3. The chain uses TRBV6-6 and TRBJ1-4; 10 positions match TRBD1. CDR3 length: 14 amino acids. The V gene end was trimmed by 6 bases and the J gene end by 7 bases; junction bases not matched to a gene: 5. CDR1 and CDR2 (germline): MNHNY, SVGAGI (reference sequence). The CDR3 here is CASSRGTGVEKLFF. Here the CDR3 DNA reads TGTGCCAGCAGCCGCGGGACAGGGGTTGAAAAACTGTTTTTT.

V and J are TRBV11-2 and TRBJ1-2; perhaps TRBD1 as D (5 bases). The germline V gene encodes CDR1 SGHAT and CDR2 FQNNGV. V dropped 3 bases and J dropped 4 bases, with 12 bases sitting between them. The CDR3 sequence is 14 residues long. Written as DNA, the CDR3 is TGTGCCAGCAGCTTCCCGGGGGAAGGCTATGGCTACACCTTC. Translating gives CASSFPGEGYGYTF.

The chain couples TRBV11-2 to TRBJ2-7, with a tentative D call TRBD2 (6 bases). The CDR3 contains 13 residues. Germline V gene sequence: CDR1 SGHAT, CDR2 FQNNGV. V lost 5 bases and J 6 bases, leaving 14 bases between the germline ends. CDR3 DNA: TGTGCCAGCAGCCACGGGGAAGCGGGCGAGCAGTACTTC. Encoded protein: CASSHGEAGEQYF. Looking up the rest from reference TRBV11-2 and TRBJ2-7 gives the full variable domain: EAGVAQSPRYKIIEKRQSVAFWCNPISGHATLYWYQQILGQGPKLLIQFQNNGVVDDSQLPKDRFSAERLKGVDSTLKIQPAKLEDSAVYLCASSHGEAGEQYFGPGTRLTVT.

This sequence joins TRBV7-2 and TRBJ2-2, with TRBD1 matching over 8 bases. CDR3 length: 17 amino acids. V trimming: 2 bases; J trimming: 7 bases; junction bases outside the gene matches: 12. Germline-derived CDR1 and CDR2 are SGHTA and FQGNSA. The CDR3 here is CASSLRPRTGSNGELFF. DNA for the CDR3: TGTGCCAGCAGCTTAAGGCCAAGGACAGGGAGTAACGGGGAGCTGTTTTTT.